This is a list of T cell receptor beta chains from one sample in a study of blood T cell repertoires in COVID-19. The data were produced by immunoSEQ multiplex PCR, yet TCRdb's version contains in-frame clones alone and is incomplete. The data show a few hundred thousand clones, 65% to 90% seen once. Source material: peripheral blood. The receptors stem from a human donor in a cohort sampled during active COVID-19. The CDR3 runs from the conserved cysteine through the conserved F or W. The order of the fields is D gene, J gene, clone size, V gene, CDR3 protein, CDR3 DNA. The D gene is left open where the match is weak. Clone size is not always given. Where it is, it says once, few, many or a class for expanded clones.

NA	TRBJ1-2	NA	TRBV12-3/TRBV12-4	CASSFGGTYGYTF	TGTGCCAGCAGTTTCGGGGGGACCTATGGCTACACCTTC
TRBD2	TRBJ2-7	few	TRBV5-1	CASSPGTSSYEQYF	TGCGCCAGCAGCCCGGGGACTAGCTCCTACGAGCAGTACTTC
TRBD2	TRBJ2-2	NA	TRBV9	CASSVGLAGAGELFF	TGTGCCAGCAGCGTAGGTCTAGCGGGAGCCGGGGAGCTGTTTTTT
NA	TRBJ2-1	NA	TRBV9	CASSVGESSYNEQFF	TGTGCCAGCAGCGTAGGCGAGAGCTCCTACAATGAGCAGTTCTTC
TRBD2	TRBJ2-5	once	TRBV14	CASSQEASGETQYF	TGTGCCAGCAGCCAAGAGGCTAGCGGAGAGACCCAGTACTTC
NA	TRBJ1-1	NA	TRBV20-1	CSASRQANTEAFF	TGCAGTGCTAGTAGACAAGCGAACACTGAAGCTTTCTTT
NA	TRBJ2-7	NA	TRBV5-4	CASSLDNYEQYF	TGTGCCAGCAGCTTGGACAACTACGAGCAGTACTTC
TRBD1	TRBJ2-6	NA	TRBV11-2	CASSLGQGAGANVLTF	TGTGCCAGCAGCTTAGGACAGGGGGCTGGGGCCAACGTCCTGACTTTC
TRBD1	TRBJ1-6	NA	TRBV27	CASSLRTGGAYSPLHF	TGTGCCAGCAGTTTAAGGACAGGGGGAGCCTATTCACCCCTCCACTTT
NA	TRBJ2-7	few	TRBV7-9	CASSSTLGPLGILYEQYF	TGTGCCAGCAGCTCCACCCTAGGGCCCCTCGGGATCCTCTACGAGCAGTACTTC
NA	TRBJ1-6	NA	TRBV7-2	CASSPNDSPLHF	TGTGCCAGCAGCCCCAATGATTCACCCCTCCACTTT
TRBD2	TRBJ2-1	once	TRBV19	CASSILAGLRDEQFF	TGTGCCAGTAGTATCCTAGCGGGCCTTCGGGATGAGCAGTTCTTC
NA	TRBJ1-1	NA	TRBV28	CASSSRGTEAFF	TGTGCCAGCAGTTCCAGGGGTACTGAAGCTTTCTTT
TRBD1	TRBJ2-2	few	TRBV28	CASSLTGDIGELFF	TGTGCCAGCAGCCTGACAGGGGACATCGGGGAGCTGTTTTTT
NA	TRBJ2-3	NA	TRBV6-2/TRBV6-3	CASSSGRMTDTQYF	TGTGCCAGCAGTTCTGGGAGAATGACAGATACGCAGTATTTT
TRBD2	TRBJ2-7	NA	TRBV7-6	CASSLKAGDEQYF	TGTGCCAGCAGCTTGAAAGCGGGAGACGAGCAGTACTTC
TRBD2	TRBJ2-7	NA	TRBV28	CASTQAGVLYEQYF	TGTGCCAGCACCCAAGCGGGAGTTTTATACGAGCAGTACTTC
NA	TRBJ1-5	NA	TRBV30	CAWSVGGVNQPQHF	TGTGCCTGGAGTGTAGGGGGGGTCAATCAGCCCCAGCATTTT
TRBD1	TRBJ2-3	NA	TRBV7-6	CASSSGDRGADTQYF	TGTGCCAGCAGCTCAGGGGACAGGGGAGCAGATACGCAGTATTTT
NA	TRBJ1-2	NA	TRBV30	CAWVEGVGYTF	TGTGCCTGGGTCGAGGGGGTTGGCTACACCTTC
NA	TRBJ2-1	once	TRBV5-4	CAMRVHYSSYNEQFF	TGTGCCATGAGAGTCCATTACAGCTCCTACAATGAGCAGTTCTTC
TRBD1	TRBJ1-1	NA	TRBV5-1	CASSRQGTDTEAFF	TGCGCCAGCAGTCGACAGGGGACTGACACTGAAGCTTTCTTT
TRBD1	TRBJ2-7	NA	TRBV19	CASSTGGYEQYF	TGTGCCAGTTCCACAGGGGGCTACGAGCAGTACTTC
TRBD1	TRBJ1-1	NA	TRBV2	CASSEDRGLSSTEAFF	TGTGCCAGCAGTGAAGACAGGGGGCTATCTAGCACTGAAGCTTTCTTT
TRBD1	TRBJ1-6	NA	TRBV7-2	CASSAGQANNSPLHF	TGTGCCAGCAGCGCGGGACAGGCCAATAATTCACCCCTCCACTTT
TRBD1	TRBJ1-2	NA	TRBV12-3/TRBV12-4	CASSLGGGLGYTF	TGTGCCAGCAGTTTAGGAGGGGGCTTAGGCTACACCTTC
NA	TRBJ2-1	NA	TRBV4-1	CASSQGGARGWDEQFF	TGCGCCAGCAGCCAAGGTGGGGCTAGGGGGTGGGATGAGCAGTTCTTC
NA	TRBJ2-7	NA	TRBV18	CASSPSQAGYEQYF	TGTGCCAGCTCACCATCACAGGCGGGATACGAGCAGTACTTC
TRBD2	TRBJ2-3	NA	TRBV15	CATSSTSGSNTQYF	TGTGCCACCAGCAGCACTAGCGGGAGTAATACGCAGTATTTT
TRBD2	TRBJ2-1	NA	TRBV9	CASSAEGAGGSNEQFF	TGTGCCAGCAGCGCGGAGGGAGCGGGAGGATCGAATGAGCAGTTCTTC
NA	TRBJ1-1	once	TRBV19	CASRIQGSNTEAFF	TGTGCCAGTAGAATACAGGGATCGAACACTGAAGCTTTCTTT
TRBD2	TRBJ2-7	NA	TRBV19	CASSTPRLAGGSLTYEQYF	TGTGCCAGTAGTACGCCTAGACTAGCGGGAGGGTCCTTAACCTACGAGCAGTACTTC
TRBD1	TRBJ1-4	once	TRBV5-6	CASSWDRGLNEKLFF	TGTGCCAGCAGCTGGGACAGGGGGCTAAATGAAAAACTGTTTTTT
TRBD1	TRBJ2-1	NA	TRBV18	CASSLGQGRGNEQFF	TGTGCCAGCTCCCTTGGACAGGGAAGGGGCAATGAGCAGTTCTTC
TRBD1	TRBJ2-7	once	TRBV3-1/TRBV3-2	CASSQESRDRGLYEQYF	TGTGCCAGCAGCCAAGAATCAAGGGACAGGGGGCTCTACGAGCAGTACTTC
TRBD1	TRBJ1-5	NA	TRBV6-5	CASSAGQGSNQPQHF	TGTGCCAGCAGCGCCGGACAGGGTAGCAATCAGCCCCAGCATTTT
TRBD2	TRBJ2-5	NA	TRBV13	CASSFRLAGHQETQYF	TGTGCCAGCAGCTTTCGACTAGCGGGACATCAAGAGACCCAGTACTTC
NA	TRBJ1-2	NA	TRBV6-2/TRBV6-3	CASSLNRKGYTF	TGTGCCAGCAGCCTAAACAGGAAAGGCTACACCTTC
TRBD1	TRBJ2-7	NA	TRBV14	CASSHSGGAYYEQYF	TGTGCCAGCAGCCATTCAGGGGGCGCTTACTACGAGCAGTACTTC
NA	TRBJ1-5	NA	TRBV6-5	CAIGGAGSPQHF	TGTGCCATTGGTGGGGCGGGATCGCCCCAGCATTTT
TRBD1	TRBJ1-1	few	TRBV7-8	CASSLDRGGHTEAFF	TGTGCCAGCAGCTTAGACAGGGGGGGACACACTGAAGCTTTCTTT